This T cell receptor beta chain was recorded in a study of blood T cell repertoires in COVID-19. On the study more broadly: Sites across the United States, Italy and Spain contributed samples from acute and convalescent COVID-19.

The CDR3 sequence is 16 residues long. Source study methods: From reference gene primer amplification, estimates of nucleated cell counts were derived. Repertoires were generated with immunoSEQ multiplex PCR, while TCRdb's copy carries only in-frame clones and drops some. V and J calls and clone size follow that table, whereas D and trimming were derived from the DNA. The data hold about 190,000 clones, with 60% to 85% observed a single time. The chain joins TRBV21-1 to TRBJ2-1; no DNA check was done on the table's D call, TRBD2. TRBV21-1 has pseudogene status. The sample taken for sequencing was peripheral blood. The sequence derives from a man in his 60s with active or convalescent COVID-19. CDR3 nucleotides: TGTGCCAGCAGCAAAGATGTCGATAGCTCCTACAATGAGCAGTTCTTC. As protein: CASSKDVDSSYNEQFF.